Each of the 2 T cell receptor beta chains below was sequenced from the same sample in a study of human T cells and chemical hapten exposure. TCRdb used MiXCR to reprocess the RACE reads, holding one entry per CDR3 protein. The sample has about 80,000 distinct CDR3 sequences; 12% to 15% are singletons. Time point in this sample: pre-sensitization, week 0. Treatment here: therapeutic diphenylcyclopropenone sensitization with weekly scalp DPC. The starting material was whole blood, obtained in connection with sensitization to the hapten diphenylcyclopropenone (DPC). The receptor source for this set is a woman aged 50 to 60 with alopecia areata. Some clones in this sample may be carry-over from other donors' samples.

This clonotype came up a few times. The chain joins TRBV7-7 to TRBJ2-1; TRBD1 matches 8 bases. J lost 4 bases, V lost 1 base, and 3 bases had no gene match. The germline CDR1 and CDR2 sequences are SSHAT and FNYEAQ (reference sequence). This CDR3 comprises 15 residues. The DNA for the CDR3 is TGTGCCAGCAGCTTAGACAGGGGGAATTACAATGAGCAGTTCTTC. As protein: CASSLDRGNYNEQFF.

Only a few counts were recorded for this clonotype. The chain combines TRBV7-2 with TRBJ1-1, with 9 bases identical to TRBD1. The J segment lost 6 bases and the V segment lost 5 bases, leaving 10 bases of the junction unmatched. Germline lookup yields CDR1 SGHTA and CDR2 FQGNSA. This CDR3 comprises 15 residues. The CDR3 coding sequence is TGTGCCAGCAGCACCCAGACAGGGGGGGCTGCTGAAGCTTTCTTT. It yields the protein CASSTQTGGAAEAFF. The full variable domain, rest sourced from reference TRBV7-2 and TRBJ1-1, is GAGVSQSPSNKVTEKGKDVELRCDPISGHTALYWYRQSLGQGLEFLIYFQGNSAPDKSGLPSDRFSAERTGGSVSTLTIQRTQQEDSAVYLCASSTQTGGAAEAFFGQGTRLTVV.